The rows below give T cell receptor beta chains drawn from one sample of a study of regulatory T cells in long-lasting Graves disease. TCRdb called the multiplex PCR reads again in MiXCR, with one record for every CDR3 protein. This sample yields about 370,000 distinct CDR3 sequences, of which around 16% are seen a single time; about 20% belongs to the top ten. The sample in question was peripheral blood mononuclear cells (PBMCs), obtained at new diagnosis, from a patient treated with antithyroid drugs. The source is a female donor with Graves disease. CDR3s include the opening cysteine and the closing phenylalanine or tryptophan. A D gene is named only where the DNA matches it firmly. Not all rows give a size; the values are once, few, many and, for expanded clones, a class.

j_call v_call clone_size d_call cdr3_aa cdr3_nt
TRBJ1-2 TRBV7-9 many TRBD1 CASSWTTGANYGYTF TGTGCCAGCAGCTGGACCACAGGGGCTAACTATGGCTACACCTTC
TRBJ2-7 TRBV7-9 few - CASSLPRREQDF TGTGCCAGCAGCCTCCCTCGCAGGGAACAGGACTTC
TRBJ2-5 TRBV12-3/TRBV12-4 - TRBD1 CASSSGQNGETQYF TGTGCCAGCAGCTCGGGACAGAACGGGGAGACCCAGTACTTC
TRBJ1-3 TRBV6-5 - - CASSWVGNTIYF TGTGCCAGCAGTTGGGTTGGAAACACCATATATTTT
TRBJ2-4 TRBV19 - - CASSEPGRENIQYF TGTGCCAGTAGTGAACCGGGACGGGAAAACATTCAGTACTTC
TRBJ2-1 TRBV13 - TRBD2 CASSPKPHWAGGYNEQFF TGTGCCAGCAGCCCTAAGCCCCATTGGGCGGGGGGTTACAATGAGCAGTTCTTC
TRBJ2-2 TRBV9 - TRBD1 CASSARDRGAGELFF TGTGCCAGCAGCGCCCGCGACAGGGGTGCCGGGGAGCTGTTTTTT
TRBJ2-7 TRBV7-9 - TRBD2 CASSLVTSGSLYEQYF TGTGCCAGCAGCTTAGTGACTAGCGGGAGCCTCTACGAGCAGTACTTC
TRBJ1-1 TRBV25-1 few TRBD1 CASNPSSGTGVSEAFF TGTGCCAGCAACCCATCCTCCGGGACAGGGGTGTCTGAAGCTTTCTTT
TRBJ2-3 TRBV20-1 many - CSARDSARTDTQYF TGCAGTGCTAGAGATAGCGCGAGGACAGATACGCAGTATTTT
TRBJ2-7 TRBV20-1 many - CSASHTGSYEQYF TGCAGTGCTAGCCACACAGGGAGCTACGAGCAGTACTTC
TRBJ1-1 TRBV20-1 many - CSVNSAQNTEAFF TGCAGTGTGAACTCGGCCCAGAACACTGAAGCTTTCTTT
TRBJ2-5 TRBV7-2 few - CASSLGSPSQGPQYF TGTGCCAGCAGCTTAGGTAGTCCATCCCAGGGTCCCCAGTACTTC
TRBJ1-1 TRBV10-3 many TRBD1 CAIRGRTGNTEAFF TGTGCCATCAGAGGGAGGACAGGGAACACTGAAGCTTTCTTT
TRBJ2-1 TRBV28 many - CASSPVGAQGMNEQFF TGTGCCAGCAGTCCAGTCGGGGCACAGGGTATGAATGAGCAGTTCTTC
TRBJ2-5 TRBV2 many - CASTGTQETQYF TGTGCCAGCACCGGGACCCAAGAGACCCAGTACTTC
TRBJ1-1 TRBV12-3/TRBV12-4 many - CASSLVGPHGAFF TGTGCCAGCAGCCTAGTGGGGCCCCATGGGGCTTTCTTT
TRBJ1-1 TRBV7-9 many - CASSPLPGRGMNTEAFF TGTGCCAGCAGCCCCCTTCCAGGACGGGGTATGAACACTGAAGCTTTCTTT
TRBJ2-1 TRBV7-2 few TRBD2 CASSPPPGLARNNEQFF TGTGCCAGCAGCCCACCCCCTGGACTAGCGAGAAACAATGAGCAGTTCTTC
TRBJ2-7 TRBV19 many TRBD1 CASRTTGTGLNEQYF TGTGCCAGTAGGACCACCGGGACAGGGCTTAACGAGCAGTACTTC
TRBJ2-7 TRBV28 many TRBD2 CASSSLFFILARTYEQYF TGTGCCAGCAGCTCACTATTCTTTATACTAGCGCGAACCTACGAGCAGTACTTC
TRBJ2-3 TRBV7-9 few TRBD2 CASSSPLSGANTDTQYF TGTGCCAGCAGCTCGCCTCTTAGCGGGGCTAACACAGATACGCAGTATTTT
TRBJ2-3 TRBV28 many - CASSTSASTDTQYF TGTGCCAGCAGTACTAGTGCCAGCACAGATACGCAGTATTTT
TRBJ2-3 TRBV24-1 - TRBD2 CATSDFRAAGEGYTQYF TGTGCCACCAGTGATTTTAGGGCGGCGGGAGAGGGATATACGCAGTATTTT
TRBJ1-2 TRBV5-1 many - CASSLQDGYGYTF TGCGCCAGCAGCTTGCAGGATGGCTATGGCTACACCTTC
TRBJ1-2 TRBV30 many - CAWSVTDGYTF TGTGCCTGGAGTGTAACAGACGGCTACACCTTC
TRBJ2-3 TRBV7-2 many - CASSRDRPGTPTGDTQYF TGTGCCAGCAGCCGGGACAGACCCGGGACTCCCACCGGGGATACGCAGTATTTT
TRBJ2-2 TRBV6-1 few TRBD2 CASTNPAGGSTGELFF TGTGCCAGTACAAATCCCGCGGGGGGCTCCACCGGGGAGCTGTTTTTT
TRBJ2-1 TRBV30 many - CAWSVGQGGNEQFF TGTGCCTGGAGTGTAGGGCAGGGGGGGAATGAGCAGTTCTTC
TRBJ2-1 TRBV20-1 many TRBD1 CSARTRTGLNEQFF TGCAGTGCTAGGACCCGGACAGGGCTCAATGAGCAGTTCTTC
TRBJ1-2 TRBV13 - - CASSFGAGEGYGYTF TGTGCCAGCAGCTTCGGGGCAGGGGAGGGGTATGGCTACACCTTC
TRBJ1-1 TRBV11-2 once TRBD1 CASSPAGQGVTEAFF TGTGCCAGCAGCCCGGCTGGACAGGGGGTCACTGAAGCTTTCTTT
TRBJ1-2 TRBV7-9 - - CASSLLTAGGYTF TGTGCCAGCAGCTTATTAACGGCAGGTGGCTACACCTTC
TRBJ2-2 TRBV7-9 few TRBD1 CASSSAFRDRERLFF TGTGCCAGCAGCTCCGCTTTCCGGGACAGGGAGCGGCTGTTTTTT
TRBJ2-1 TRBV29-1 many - CSVSGGLSSYNEQFF TGCAGCGTTTCTGGGGGTCTAAGCTCCTACAATGAGCAGTTCTTC
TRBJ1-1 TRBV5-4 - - CASSGQKTEAFF TGTGCCAGCTCTGGACAGAAGACTGAAGCTTTCTTT
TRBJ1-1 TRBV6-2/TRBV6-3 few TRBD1 CASRVRDRATEAFF TGTGCCAGCAGAGTCAGGGACAGGGCCACTGAAGCTTTCTTT
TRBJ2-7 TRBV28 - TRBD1 CASSSPGQGGLYEQYF TGTGCCAGCAGTTCCCCGGGACAGGGAGGTCTCTACGAGCAGTACTTC
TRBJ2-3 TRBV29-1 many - CSVGPGTRRDTQYF TGCAGCGTTGGGCCAGGGACTCGGAGAGATACGCAGTATTTT
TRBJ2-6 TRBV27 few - CASSLKAWSGANVLTF TGTGCCAGCAGTTTAAAGGCCTGGTCTGGGGCCAACGTCCTGACTTTC
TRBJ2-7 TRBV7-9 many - CASSSDRTYEQYF TGTGCCAGCAGCAGCGACAGAACCTACGAGCAGTACTTC
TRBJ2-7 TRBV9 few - CASSLTPGTIYEQYF TGTGCCAGCAGCCTCACCCCCGGGACGATCTACGAGCAGTACTTC
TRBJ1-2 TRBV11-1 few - CASSLGWIGTNYGYTF TGTGCCAGCAGCTTAGGTTGGATTGGGACCAACTATGGCTACACCTTC
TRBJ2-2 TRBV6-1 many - CASIPEGRTGELFF TGTGCCAGCATCCCAGAGGGCAGGACCGGGGAGCTGTTTTTT
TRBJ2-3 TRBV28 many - CATYPRSTDTQYF TGTGCCACCTACCCCCGGAGCACAGATACGCAGTATTTT
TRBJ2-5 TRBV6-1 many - CARYSSQPCYRDGEETQYF TGTGCCAGATACAGTTCTCAACCCTGTTACAGGGACGGAGAAGAGACCCAGTACTTC